This note documents a single T cell receptor beta chain sequence. This entry is derived from a study of blood T cell repertoires in COVID-19. Produced via immunoSEQ multiplex PCR; TCRdb's table is partial and in-frame only. The sample lists about 140,000 clones; roughly 90% were seen once. In germline, CDR1 is MGHDK, CDR2 SYGVNS. The CDR3 sequence is 15 residues long. V was cut by 3 bases and J by 1 base, with 12 bases left in between. The sequenced sample was peripheral blood. The clonotype originates from a man aged 50 to 59 with active or convalescent COVID-19. This chain joins TRBV25-1 and TRBJ1-1; D gene unclear. The CDR3 region is CASSEPWRKNTEAFF. The CDR3, as DNA: TGTGCCAGCAGTGAGCCGTGGCGGAAGAACACTGAAGCTTTCTTT.